The present T cell receptor (beta chain) was sequenced within a study of molecular identifiers for immune sequencing clone quantification. The study, taken as a whole, reports: More than 97% of effector molecules, versus under 1% of naive-cell molecules, belonged to clones above 20 RNA copies.

Between the trimmed V and J ends, which lost 8 bases and 12 bases, there was a span of 16 bases. Germline CDR1 and CDR2: SQVTM and ANQGSEA. This CDR3 has 11 residues. Worth noting for this clonotype: Its antigen is as yet unknown. This could be a read error, since a much larger clone is one nucleotide away.

Previously reported methods and listed TCR primers produced the bulk TCR libraries. TCRdb analysed the PCR reads with MiXCR anew, one entry per CDR3 protein. The table has 300,000 to 350,000 distinct CDR3 sequences, 20% to 25% seen once; the top ten hold approximately 0.84%. Libraries for naive CD8 T cells, which were made from around 20,000 to 1,000,000 sorted cells, drew on 10%, 30% or 50% of the RNA. Naive CD8 T cells underwent sorting with the CD8+CD4-CCR7+CD45RA+ definition. This chain joins TRBV29-1 and TRBJ2-2, with D possibly matching TRBD2 (6 bases). The sample comprised naive CD8+ T cells from blood, with Jurkat cell RNA spiked in. Subset reported: FACS-sorted CD8+CD4-CCR7+CD45RA+ naive T cells. This receptor was identified in a human donor in good health. Some libraries in this study had Jurkat cell RNA spiked in. The chain's CDR3 is CSSWFAGKLFF. Written as DNA, the CDR3 is TGCAGCTCCTGGTTTGCGGGGAAGCTGTTTTTT.